This is a list of T cell receptor beta chains from one sample in a study of identical twins. TCRdb passed the 5' RACE reads through MiXCR, listing each CDR3 protein once. The profile shows 1.5 million to 2 million distinct CDR3 sequences, 32% of them singletons. Sequenced material: cord blood. These receptor sequences come from a newborn girl in good health. Each CDR3 is given with its conserved first and last residue. A D gene is named only where the DNA matches it firmly. Expanded clones get a size class; other rows say once, few or many, or leave the size out.

cdr3_nt,cdr3_aa,v_call,clone_size,j_call,d_call
TGTGCCACCAGTGGGGAGCGGGGGTCGGTCGATGAGCAGTTCTTC,CATSGERGSVDEQFF,TRBV24-1,-,TRBJ2-1,TRBD2
TGTGCCAGCAGTTTATCGGGGACAGGGGGCATAAACATTCAGTACTTC,CASSLSGTGGINIQYF,TRBV28,-,TRBJ2-4,TRBD1
TGTGCCAGCAGAGACGGTCCGTCGGGGGAGCAGTACTTC,CASRDGPSGEQYF,TRBV12-3/TRBV12-4,few,TRBJ2-5,-
TGCAGTGGGGAGACCCGTTCTAACTATGGCTACACCTTC,CSGETRSNYGYTF,TRBV20-1,-,TRBJ1-2,-
TGTGCCAGCAGCCAAGATGGTAGGGGGGCTAGCTCTGGGGCCAACGTCCTGACTTTC,CASSQDGRGASSGANVLTF,TRBV4-2,few,TRBJ2-6,-
TGCGCCAGCAGCCAAGATATCACAGATTATAATTCACCCCTCCACTTT,CASSQDITDYNSPLHF,TRBV4-1,few,TRBJ1-6,-
TGCAGCGCTGGGGAGGGGCTGGATTCACCCCTCCACTTT,CSAGEGLDSPLHF,TRBV29-1,-,TRBJ1-6,-
TGCAGTGCTAGAAGGCCCGGGACTAGCGGGAGGAGGTACGAGCAGTACTTC,CSARRPGTSGRRYEQYF,TRBV20-1,-,TRBJ2-7,TRBD2
TGCAGTGCTAGTGGGATGGCCAATGAAAAACTGTTTTTT,CSASGMANEKLFF,TRBV20-1,few,TRBJ1-4,-
TGCAGCGCCAGGGAAAGCGCAGATACGCAGTATTTT,CSARESADTQYF,TRBV29-1,-,TRBJ2-3,-
TGCAGTGCTAGAGGGGGACTAGCGTACATCCAAGAGACCCAGTACTTC,CSARGGLAYIQETQYF,TRBV20-1,few,TRBJ2-5,TRBD2
TGTGCCAGCAGCCAATATCGGGGGGACACTGAAGCTTTCTTT,CASSQYRGDTEAFF,TRBV4-2,-,TRBJ1-1,-
TGTGCCAGCAGCTTAGCGGGACTAGGATACGAGCAGTTCTTC,CASSLAGLGYEQFF,TRBV7-6,few,TRBJ2-1,TRBD2
TGTGCCAGCAGCATGTCAGGGAATTCACCCCTCCACTTT,CASSMSGNSPLHF,TRBV4-2,few,TRBJ1-6,-
TGTGCCAGCAGTGGCCCGGGGCGGGTAAAAGAAAAACTGTTTTTT,CASSGPGRVKEKLFF,TRBV11-2,-,TRBJ1-4,-
TGTGCCACCAGTGATTGGGACAGTCCCTACGAGCAGTACTTC,CATSDWDSPYEQYF,TRBV24-1,few,TRBJ2-7,TRBD1
TGTGCCAGCAGCCTGTGGACTACCAGGGATACGCAGTATTTT,CASSLWTTRDTQYF,TRBV13,few,TRBJ2-3,-
TGTGCCACCAGTGGAGGGTTCCCAGATACGCAGTATTTT,CATSGGFPDTQYF,TRBV24-1,-,TRBJ2-3,-
TGCGCCAGCAGCTTGGTAACACTAGCGGGGGGGCGAGGGAATGAGCAGTTCTTC,CASSLVTLAGGRGNEQFF,TRBV5-1,-,TRBJ2-1,TRBD2
TGTGCCAGCAGCTTAGGCCCTCGGATCGTGAACACTGAAGCTTTCTTT,CASSLGPRIVNTEAFF,TRBV13,-,TRBJ1-1,-
TGTGCCAGCAGTGAATACAGGGGGCTAAATGAGCAGTTCTTC,CASSEYRGLNEQFF,TRBV6-1,-,TRBJ2-1,TRBD1
TGCGCCAGCAGCCCACCGGGGGGGCGATCAGATACGCAGTATTTT,CASSPPGGRSDTQYF,TRBV5-1,few,TRBJ2-3,TRBD2
TGTGCCAGCAGTTTATCACTAGCGGGAGGAATGGAGCAGTACTTC,CASSLSLAGGMEQYF,TRBV28,few,TRBJ2-7,TRBD2
TGCGCCAGCAGCTCACGGGGACTAGCCTTCACAGATACGCAGTATTTT,CASSSRGLAFTDTQYF,TRBV5-1,few,TRBJ2-3,TRBD2
TGTGCCAGCAGTTACGGACAGATTAGCGGTGAGACCCAGTACTTC,CASSYGQISGETQYF,TRBV6-5,few,TRBJ2-5,-
TGCAGCGCTACGAGGACAGGGATGGGAGATACGCAGTATTTT,CSATRTGMGDTQYF,TRBV29-1,few,TRBJ2-3,TRBD1
TGTGCCAGCAGTTTCCTTGGACTAGCGGGAGTCGTGGACGAGCAGTTCTTC,CASSFLGLAGVVDEQFF,TRBV27,-,TRBJ2-1,TRBD2
TGCAGCGTCCCACAGGGGCATAATGAAAAACTGTTTTTT,CSVPQGHNEKLFF,TRBV29-1,few,TRBJ1-4,TRBD1
TGTGCCAGCAGCCCCATCACCTACTTCGCCAAATCCTACGAGCAGTACTTC,CASSPITYFAKSYEQYF,TRBV6-1,many,TRBJ2-7,-
TGCAGTGCTACTTGGACAGGGCCCTATAATTCACCCCTCCACTTT,CSATWTGPYNSPLHF,TRBV20-1,-,TRBJ1-6,TRBD1
TGTGCCAGCAGTTTCATATCCGGGACCCAGTACTTC,CASSFISGTQYF,TRBV28,-,TRBJ2-5,-
TGCGCCAGCAGCTTGTCGGGGTCGACGCGGGACATGCAGTATTTT,CASSLSGSTRDMQYF,TRBV5-1,-,TRBJ2-3,-
TGCAGTGCCGTTTTAGCGGGTAGCTCCTACGAGCAGTACTTC,CSAVLAGSSYEQYF,TRBV20-1,-,TRBJ2-7,TRBD2
TGCAGTGCAGGGGCCAGTCACTCCGTGGGCAATCAGCCCCAGCATTTT,CSAGASHSVGNQPQHF,TRBV20-1,-,TRBJ1-5,-
TGTGCCAGCGGCCAGGGGGATAGTTTCTACAATGAGCAGTTCTTC,CASGQGDSFYNEQFF,TRBV14,-,TRBJ2-1,TRBD1
TGCAGTGCCAAAACCAAAGAGACCCAGTACTTC,CSAKTKETQYF,TRBV20-1,few,TRBJ2-5,-
TGCGCCAGCAGCCTATATACTTCACACACTGAAGCTTTCTTT,CASSLYTSHTEAFF,TRBV5-1,few,TRBJ1-1,-
TGTGCCAGCAGCTTAGTGACAGCCAATCAGCCCCAGCATTTT,CASSLVTANQPQHF,TRBV11-2,few,TRBJ1-5,-
TGCAGTGCTAGAGGGATAGCGGGGGGCTTCACAGATACGCAGTATTTT,CSARGIAGGFTDTQYF,TRBV20-1,-,TRBJ2-3,TRBD2
TGTGCCAGCAGCCAAGTAACCTTCGACGGGGGCTACACCTTC,CASSQVTFDGGYTF,TRBV3-1,few,TRBJ1-2,-
TGTGCCAGCAGCCAAGTGGGTTCGACGGTATGGGCTTTCTTT,CASSQVGSTVWAFF,TRBV4-2,few,TRBJ1-1,-
TGTGCCAGCAGCTCCGAAGAAAAGGGACTAGCGGGATCTGTCATTTTGCACAATGAGCAGTTCTTC,CASSSEEKGLAGSVILHNEQFF,TRBV12-1,few,TRBJ2-1,-
TGTGCCAGCACCCCCAGTCGGCGGACCGGGGAGCTGTTTTTT,CASTPSRRTGELFF,TRBV12-3/TRBV12-4,-,TRBJ2-2,-
TGTGCCAGCAGCCCGACACAGCGGGCTGTAGAGAAAACTGAAGCTTTCTTT,CASSPTQRAVEKTEAFF,TRBV7-9,-,TRBJ1-1,-
TGCGCCAGCAGCCTAGCGGCTCCCCACTCCTACAATGAGCAGTTCTTC,CASSLAAPHSYNEQFF,TRBV5-1,-,TRBJ2-1,TRBD2
TGTGCCAGCAAGGTCGGCGGGAGCCCGACCTACGAGCAGTACTTC,CASKVGGSPTYEQYF,TRBV27,-,TRBJ2-7,TRBD2
TGTGCCAGCAGCCATCGATCTGGACCGAATCACGTCCCTTACAATGAGCAGTTCTTC,CASSHRSGPNHVPYNEQFF,TRBV4-2,-,TRBJ2-1,-
TGTGCCAGCAGCGTAAGTGGGGGGAACTACGAGCAGTACTTC,CASSVSGGNYEQYF,TRBV9,many,TRBJ2-7,-
TGTGCCAGCAGTTTAGGATCTCAAACCGGGGAGCTGTTTTTT,CASSLGSQTGELFF,TRBV12-3/TRBV12-4,-,TRBJ2-2,-
TGTGCCAGCAGTCAAACCTCAGGGGGCGGGACAGATACGCAGTATTTT,CASSQTSGGGTDTQYF,TRBV27,few,TRBJ2-3,TRBD1
TGTGCCAGCAGTTTCGACAGGGCCCCCTACGAGCAGTACTTC,CASSFDRAPYEQYF,TRBV12-3/TRBV12-4,-,TRBJ2-7,TRBD1
TGCAGCGTTGGAGGCATGGTCGGGACAGGGGCGGACACTGAAGCTTTCTTT,CSVGGMVGTGADTEAFF,TRBV29-1,few,TRBJ1-1,TRBD1
TGTGCCAGCAGTTACTTGCCGGGACAGTGCTATGGCTACACCTTC,CASSYLPGQCYGYTF,TRBV6-6,few,TRBJ1-2,TRBD1
TGTGCCAGCAGGGACGGGAGCTCCTACAATGGGCAGTTCTTC,CASRDGSSYNGQFF,TRBV21-1,-,TRBJ2-1,-
TGTGCCAGCTCACCATGGAGCGATACGCAGTATTTT,CASSPWSDTQYF,TRBV18,few,TRBJ2-3,-
TGTGCCAGCAGTGAATATCCCCAGGATGGCTACACCTTC,CASSEYPQDGYTF,TRBV25-1,-,TRBJ1-2,-
TGCGCCAGCAGCCCAAGACGACCGGGACAGACCTACACTGAAGCTTTCTTT,CASSPRRPGQTYTEAFF,TRBV5-1,-,TRBJ1-1,TRBD1
TGTGCCAGCTCACCACCGATGAAGGTAGCGGGGAATGAGCAGTACTTC,CASSPPMKVAGNEQYF,TRBV18,-,TRBJ2-5,TRBD2